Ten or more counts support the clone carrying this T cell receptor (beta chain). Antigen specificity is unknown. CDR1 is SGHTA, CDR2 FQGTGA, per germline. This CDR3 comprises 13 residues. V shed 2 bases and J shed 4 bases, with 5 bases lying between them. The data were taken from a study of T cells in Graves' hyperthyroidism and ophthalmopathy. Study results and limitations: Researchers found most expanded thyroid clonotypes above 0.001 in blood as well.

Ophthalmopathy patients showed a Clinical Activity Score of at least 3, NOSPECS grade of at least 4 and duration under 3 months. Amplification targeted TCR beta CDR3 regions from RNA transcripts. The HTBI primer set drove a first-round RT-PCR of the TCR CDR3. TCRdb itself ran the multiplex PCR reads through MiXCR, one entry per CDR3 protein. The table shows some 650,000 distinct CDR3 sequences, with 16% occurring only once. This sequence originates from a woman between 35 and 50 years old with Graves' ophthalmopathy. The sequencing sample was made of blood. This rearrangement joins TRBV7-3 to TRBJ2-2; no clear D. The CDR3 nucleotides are TGTGCCAGCAGCTTAGGTCCCACCGGGGAGCTGTTTTTT. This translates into CASSLGPTGELFF.